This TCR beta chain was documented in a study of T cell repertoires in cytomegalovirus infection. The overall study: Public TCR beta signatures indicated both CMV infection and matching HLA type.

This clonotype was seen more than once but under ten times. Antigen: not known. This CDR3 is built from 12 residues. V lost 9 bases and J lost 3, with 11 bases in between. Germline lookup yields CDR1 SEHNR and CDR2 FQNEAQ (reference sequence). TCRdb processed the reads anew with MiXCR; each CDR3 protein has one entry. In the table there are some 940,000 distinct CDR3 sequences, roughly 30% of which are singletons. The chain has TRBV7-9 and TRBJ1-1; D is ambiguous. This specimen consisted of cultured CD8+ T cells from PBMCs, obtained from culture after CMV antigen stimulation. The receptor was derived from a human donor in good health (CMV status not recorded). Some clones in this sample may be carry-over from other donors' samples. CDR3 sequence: CASKYSDTEAFF. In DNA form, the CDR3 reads TGTGCCAGTAAATATTCGGACACTGAAGCTTTCTTT.